This T cell receptor beta chain was recovered during a study of blood T cell repertoires in COVID-19. Across the whole study: The analysed material was cDNA or gDNA that came from T cells, B-cell-depleted T cells, or PBMCs.

Only in-frame clones appear in the TCRdb table, and some are missing; sequencing was by immunoSEQ multiplex PCR. The sample holds 40,000 to 60,000 clones; 86% are singletons and the top ten take about 3%. The V end lost 5 bases, the J end lost 11 bases, and 18 bases lay between the germline ends. Per germline, CDR1 GTSNPN and CDR2 SVGIG (reference sequence). This CDR3 is 12 amino acids long. In Seattle, patients joined the study during active infection and were tracked longitudinally. Sequencing was done on a sample of peripheral blood. The TCR sequence derives from an elderly woman with COVID-19, enrolled during active disease. The V and J genes are TRBV30 and TRBJ1-1, with D possibly matching TRBD1 (6 bases). In DNA form, the CDR3 reads TGTGCCTGGGTCCCCGGGACATCAGTTGCTTTCTTT. This gives the protein CAWVPGTSVAFF. Complete variable domain (other parts from reference TRBV30 and TRBJ1-1): SQTIHQWPATLVQPVGSPLSLECTVEGTSNPNLYWYRQAAGRGLQLLFYSVGIGQISSEVPQNLSASRPQDRQFILSSKKLLLSDSGFYLCAWVPGTSVAFFGQGTRLTVV.